The entry below describes one T cell receptor beta chain. Each CDR3 protein is one row after TCRdb ran MiXCR on the 5' RACE reads. The sample carries 150,000 to 200,000 distinct CDR3 sequences, under 20% recorded once. These data come from a study of T-cell memory formation after mild COVID-19. The CDR3 totals 10 residues. The ends were cut back, 3 bases at V and 9 bases at J, with 7 bases in the middle. Germline V gives CDR1 DFQATT, CDR2 SNEGSKA (reference sequence). Material for sequencing was PBMCs or a T cell subset sorted from them (not recorded which). The rearrangement uses TRBV20-1 and TRBJ2-3; D gene ambiguous. The clonotype comes from a man aged 18 to 35 who had mild COVID-19 (a few samples of this study predate the infection). Cell type and time point are not known. The CDR3 bases are TGCAGTGCTAGTGAAAGAACGCAGTATTTT. The encoded protein is CSASERTQYF.